The rows below give T cell receptor beta chains drawn from one sample of a study of T-cell reconstitution after alpha-beta-depleted transplantation in children. Each CDR3 protein is one row after TCRdb ran MiXCR on the PCR reads. The data contain some 43,000 distinct CDR3 sequences, about 9% of them singletons. Source: PBMCs, mostly from graft donor cells, taken 60 days after TCRalphabeta/CD19-depleted stem cell transplant. The receptors were gathered from a male patient aged 2 to 10 who had a stem cell transplant for chronic granulomatous disease, so the T cells may come from the graft donor. The CDR3 runs from the conserved cysteine through the conserved F or W. D genes are given only for firm matches. Some rows mark clone size as missing; the rest say once, few, many or name a class of expanded clone.

V: TRBV9; J: TRBJ1-2; D: .; size: many; CDR3: CASSPRQINYGYTF; DNA: TGTGCCAGCAGCCCCCGACAGATTAACTATGGCTACACCTTC
V: TRBV4-1; J: TRBJ2-7; D: TRBD2; size: many; CDR3: CASSYLAGEAYEQYF; DNA: TGCGCCAGCAGCTACCTAGCGGGAGAGGCCTACGAGCAGTACTTC
V: TRBV6-1; J: TRBJ2-7; D: .; size: few; CDR3: CASSAEFQTLGYEQYF; DNA: TGTGCCAGCAGTGCGGAGTTTCAAACCCTGGGCTACGAGCAGTACTTC
V: TRBV12-3/TRBV12-4; J: TRBJ2-1; D: TRBD1; size: many; CDR3: CASSRLPSGTGNEQFF; DNA: TGTGCCAGCAGCCGCCTCCCATCCGGGACAGGCAATGAGCAGTTCTTC
V: TRBV6-5; J: TRBJ2-2; D: TRBD2; size: .; CDR3: CASSYSGLAANTGELFF; DNA: TGTGCCAGCAGTTACTCCGGACTAGCGGCGAACACCGGGGAGCTGTTTTTT
V: TRBV4-2; J: TRBJ2-7; D: TRBD1; size: many; CDR3: CASSQETGQDSYEQYF; DNA: TGTGCCAGCAGCCAAGAAACGGGACAGGACTCCTACGAGCAGTACTTC
V: TRBV6-5; J: TRBJ1-1; D: TRBD1; size: .; CDR3: CASSFWTGGSTEAFF; DNA: TGTGCCAGCAGTTTCTGGACAGGGGGGAGCACTGAAGCTTTCTTT
V: TRBV5-1; J: TRBJ2-7; D: TRBD1; size: many; CDR3: CASSLLTGFSYEQYF; DNA: TGCGCCAGCAGCTTATTGACAGGGTTTTCCTACGAGCAGTACTTC
V: TRBV19; J: TRBJ2-1; D: TRBD2; size: .; CDR3: CASSRLGGRAHNEQFF; DNA: TGTGCCAGTAGTAGGTTGGGCGGGAGGGCACACAATGAGCAGTTCTTC
V: TRBV12-3/TRBV12-4; J: TRBJ2-1; D: TRBD2; size: many; CDR3: CASSFGAGPFNEQFF; DNA: TGTGCCAGCAGTTTCGGAGCGGGACCGTTCAATGAGCAGTTCTTC
V: TRBV20-1; J: TRBJ1-2; D: .; size: many; CDR3: CSASPDSSYGYTF; DNA: TGCAGTGCTAGCCCGGACAGCTCCTATGGCTACACCTTC
V: TRBV27; J: TRBJ2-3; D: TRBD2; size: many; CDR3: CASSLGGRAPDTQYF; DNA: TGTGCCAGCAGTTTAGGCGGGAGGGCCCCAGATACGCAGTATTTT
V: TRBV28; J: TRBJ1-6; D: TRBD1; size: many; CDR3: CASSLWTGHNSPLHF; DNA: TGTGCCAGCAGTTTGTGGACAGGGCATAATTCACCCCTCCACTTT
V: TRBV3-1; J: TRBJ2-7; D: .; size: many; CDR3: CASSQDVEQYF; DNA: TGTGCCAGCAGCCAAGACGTCGAGCAGTACTTC
V: TRBV7-9; J: TRBJ2-5; D: .; size: many; CDR3: CASSLDRIQETQYF; DNA: TGTGCCAGCAGCTTAGATCGAATACAAGAGACCCAGTACTTC
V: TRBV11-2; J: TRBJ1-1; D: TRBD1; size: .; CDR3: CASRLYSPIGTAGMNTEAFF; DNA: TGTGCCAGCAGACTTTATTCCCCGATTGGGACAGCCGGTATGAACACTGAAGCTTTCTTT
V: TRBV27; J: TRBJ2-7; D: .; size: many; CDR3: CASSYGMGHYEQYF; DNA: TGTGCCAGCAGTTATGGTATGGGACATTACGAGCAGTACTTC
V: TRBV29-1; J: TRBJ1-1; D: .; size: many; CDR3: CSVPVLNTEAFF; DNA: TGCAGCGTCCCGGTTCTGAACACTGAAGCTTTCTTT
V: TRBV5-1; J: TRBJ2-5; D: TRBD2; size: .; CDR3: CASSLGLAGGLETQYF; DNA: TGCGCCAGCAGCTTGGGACTAGCGGGAGGGTTGGAGACCCAGTACTTC
V: TRBV20-1; J: TRBJ2-7; D: .; size: many; CDR3: CSARDRIHEQYF; DNA: TGCAGTGCTAGAGATAGGATCCACGAGCAGTACTTC
V: TRBV20-1; J: TRBJ2-1; D: .; size: many; CDR3: CSARGWDFTYNEQFF; DNA: TGCAGTGCTAGGGGGTGGGACTTTACCTACAATGAGCAGTTCTTC
V: TRBV20-1; J: TRBJ2-5; D: .; size: few; CDR3: CSATAGSTVETQYF; DNA: TGCAGTGCTACGGCGGGATCGACGGTGGAGACCCAGTACTTC
V: TRBV20-1; J: TRBJ2-1; D: TRBD1; size: many; CDR3: CSAPPTGRFYNEQFF; DNA: TGCAGTGCTCCACCGACAGGGCGCTTTTACAATGAGCAGTTCTTC
V: TRBV5-1; J: TRBJ1-4; D: .; size: few; CDR3: CASSSRGAHNEKLFF; DNA: TGCGCCAGCAGCTCCCGGGGGGCGCATAATGAAAAACTGTTTTTT
V: TRBV5-1; J: TRBJ1-2; D: .; size: many; CDR3: CASTSTGGIYGYTF; DNA: TGCGCCAGCACCTCGACAGGAGGAATCTATGGCTACACCTTC
V: TRBV27; J: TRBJ2-3; D: .; size: .; CDR3: CASSSPPLGTDTQYF; DNA: TGTGCCAGCAGTTCCCCCCCCCTGGGCACAGATACGCAGTATTTT
V: TRBV5-6; J: TRBJ2-6; D: .; size: .; CDR3: CASSLWASGANVLTF; DNA: TGTGCCAGCAGCTTATGGGCCTCTGGGGCCAACGTCCTGACTTTC
V: TRBV28; J: TRBJ2-5; D: .; size: .; CDR3: CASSLMGGTQYF; DNA: TGTGCCAGCAGTTTAATGGGGGGGACCCAGTACTTC
V: TRBV9; J: TRBJ2-7; D: TRBD2; size: many; CDR3: CASSVAGLGNYEQYF; DNA: TGTGCCAGCAGCGTAGCGGGACTAGGTAACTACGAGCAGTACTTC
V: TRBV20-1; J: TRBJ1-4; D: TRBD1; size: many; CDR3: CSASPDRVSNEKLFF; DNA: TGCAGTGCTAGCCCGGACAGGGTTTCAAATGAAAAACTGTTTTTT
V: TRBV12-3/TRBV12-4; J: TRBJ2-3; D: .; size: many; CDR3: CASSFRAGEATDTQYF; DNA: TGTGCCAGCAGTTTTCGAGCGGGCGAAGCCACAGATACGCAGTATTTT
V: TRBV5-5; J: TRBJ1-5; D: .; size: .; CDR3: CASSLMGGSSNQPQHF; DNA: TGTGCCAGCAGCTTGATGGGAGGAAGTAGCAATCAGCCCCAGCATTTT
V: TRBV29-1; J: TRBJ2-5; D: TRBD1; size: many; CDR3: CSVPTDRGRAETQYF; DNA: TGCAGCGTCCCGACGGACAGGGGGCGAGCGGAGACCCAGTACTTC
V: TRBV7-2; J: TRBJ1-1; D: .; size: many; CDR3: CASSLAWLNTEAFF; DNA: TGTGCCAGCAGCTTAGCATGGTTGAACACTGAAGCTTTCTTT
V: TRBV2; J: TRBJ2-2; D: TRBD1; size: many; CDR3: CASRLQGAATGELFF; DNA: TGTGCCAGCAGGCTACAGGGGGCGGCCACCGGGGAGCTGTTTTTT
V: TRBV4-3; J: TRBJ2-1; D: .; size: many; CDR3: CASSQEGGGSYNEQFF; DNA: TGCGCCAGCAGCCAAGAGGGAGGGGGCTCCTACAATGAGCAGTTCTTC
V: TRBV29-1; J: TRBJ2-7; D: .; size: many; CDR3: CSALSEYEQYF; DNA: TGCAGCGCACTTTCAGAGTACGAGCAGTACTTC
V: TRBV5-6; J: TRBJ2-1; D: TRBD2; size: .; CDR3: CASSDRLAGGREQFF; DNA: TGTGCCAGCAGCGACAGACTAGCGGGGGGGAGAGAGCAGTTCTTC
V: TRBV20-1; J: TRBJ2-1; D: .; size: .; CDR3: CSAKKGVNEQFF; DNA: TGCAGTGCGAAAAAAGGAGTTAATGAGCAGTTCTTC